This is a list of T cell receptor beta chains from one sample in a study of T-cell memory formation after mild COVID-19. TCRdb fed the 5' RACE reads into MiXCR, producing one record per CDR3 protein. The table has 350,000 to 500,000 distinct CDR3 sequences, about a sixth seen once. Sequencing was performed on PBMCs or a T cell subset sorted from them (not recorded which). These receptors were taken from a man aged 18 to 35 who had mild COVID-19 (a few samples of this study predate the infection). Cell type and time point are not known. CDR3s include the opening cysteine and the closing phenylalanine or tryptophan. The order of the fields is clone size, J gene, V gene, D gene, CDR3 protein, CDR3 DNA. The D gene is left open where the match is weak. Clone sizes are given selectively: once, few, many, or a class where the clone is expanded.

>many|TRBJ2-3|TRBV6-2/TRBV6-3|.
CASSPTVDTQYF
TGTGCCAGCAGTCCTACGGTGGATACGCAGTATTTT
>.|TRBJ1-1|TRBV5-1|.
CASSRTERMNTEAFF
TGCGCCAGCAGCAGGACAGAAAGAATGAACACTGAAGCTTTCTTT
>few|TRBJ2-2|TRBV11-2|TRBD2
CASSLGTGGVYTGELFF
TGTGCCAGCAGCTTAGGAACCGGGGGGGTCTACACCGGGGAGCTGTTTTTT
>few|TRBJ1-1|TRBV6-6|TRBD1
CASSDPQGQNTEAFF
TGTGCCAGCAGTGACCCACAGGGGCAGAACACTGAAGCTTTCTTT
>.|TRBJ2-1|TRBV7-6|TRBD2
CASSRTSGEENEQFF
TGTGCCAGCAGCCGGACTAGCGGGGAGGAAAATGAGCAGTTCTTC
>.|TRBJ2-1|TRBV25-1|.
CASSRPGEHNEQFF
TGTGCCAGCAGCAGGCCCGGGGAACACAATGAGCAGTTCTTC
>.|TRBJ1-4|TRBV29-1|.
CSVRQGWEKLFF
TGCAGCGTTCGGCAGGGTTGGGAAAAACTGTTTTTT
>.|TRBJ2-2|TRBV11-2|.
CASSSTANTGELFF
TGTGCCAGCAGCTCGACAGCGAACACCGGGGAGCTGTTTTTT
>.|TRBJ2-3|TRBV7-2|TRBD2
CASSLRRGVDTQYF
TGTGCCAGCAGCTTAAGACGGGGGGTAGATACGCAGTATTTT
>.|TRBJ1-2|TRBV7-8|TRBD1
CASSNQGTDYGYTF
TGTGCCAGCAGCAACCAAGGGACAGACTATGGCTACACCTTC
>.|TRBJ2-1|TRBV5-1|.
CASSLEGRHNEQFF
TGCGCCAGCAGCTTGGAGGGTCGGCACAATGAGCAGTTCTTC